Listed below are T cell receptor beta chains from one sample, sequenced in a study of blood T cell repertoires in COVID-19. The protocol was immunoSEQ multiplex PCR, while the TCRdb copy is restricted to in-frame clones and leaves out a portion. Of approximately 300,000 clones in the sample, around 89% were seen once. Sequences were obtained from peripheral blood. The receptor set was obtained from a man younger than 30 who had recovered from COVID-19. The CDR3 runs from the conserved cysteine through the conserved F or W.

J: TRBJ1-3
V: TRBV7-3
CDR3: CASSPLDRQILTFSGNTIYF

J: TRBJ2-7
V: TRBV6-5
CDR3: CASAWTGLSEQYF

J: TRBJ1-1
V: TRBV30
CDR3: CAWSRQSMNTEAFF

J: TRBJ1-1
V: TRBV19
CDR3: CASSIQGAGVGNTEAFF

J: TRBJ2-5
V: TRBV6-2/TRBV6-3
CDR3: CASSSLETQYF

J: TRBJ2-4
V: TRBV5-1
CDR3: CASSQGLAGAGNIQYF

J: TRBJ1-2
V: TRBV12-3/TRBV12-4
CDR3: CASSTGTGIDTF

J: TRBJ2-5
V: TRBV3-1/TRBV3-2
CDR3: CASSHLASGGVETQYF

J: TRBJ2-7
V: TRBV3-1/TRBV3-2
CDR3: CASSQDSRGNYEQYF

J: TRBJ1-1
V: TRBV4-1
CDR3: CASRTGTDYTEAFF

J: TRBJ2-3
V: TRBV18
CDR3: CASSPGLAGTTQYF

J: TRBJ2-1
V: TRBV18
CDR3: CASSLPSGSSYNEQFF

J: TRBJ2-7
V: TRBV10-2
CDR3: CASREPGQGHEQYF

J: TRBJ2-3
V: TRBV7-8
CDR3: CASSTTSGGADTQYF

J: TRBJ1-3
V: TRBV25-1
CDR3: CASSELTGSGNTIYF

J: TRBJ2-7
V: TRBV28
CDR3: CASSPLAGAYEQYF

J: TRBJ2-3
V: TRBV14
CDR3: CASSQLPGLAGDGGTDTQYF

J: TRBJ1-1
V: TRBV5-4
CDR3: CASSDRETEAFF

J: TRBJ1-6
V: TRBV27
CDR3: CASTLNPNAYNSPLHF

J: TRBJ1-2
V: TRBV7-2
CDR3: CASSSGQTYGYTF

J: TRBJ1-3
V: TRBV5-6
CDR3: CASSLVAAGNTIYF

J: TRBJ2-1
V: TRBV3-1/TRBV3-2
CDR3: CASSQDAGRGKEQFF

J: TRBJ1-3
V: TRBV2
CDR3: CASRGGEVGTIYF

J: TRBJ1-1
V: TRBV27
CDR3: CASSPDRGLNTEAFF

J: TRBJ1-3
V: TRBV12-3/TRBV12-4
CDR3: CASFQGERNTIYF

J: TRBJ2-7
V: TRBV4-1
CDR3: CASSPAGPLTYEQYF

J: TRBJ2-5
V: TRBV28
CDR3: CASSQLTGFGETQYF

J: TRBJ2-7
V: TRBV3-1/TRBV3-2
CDR3: CASSQPLRTGINEQYF